This TCR beta chain was captured in a study of T cell responses to AZD1222 COVID-19 vaccine. Turning to the study itself: Investigators merged groups given second doses at roughly 4 or roughly 12 weeks.

Findings and caveats of the study: Only a handful of AZD1222 recipients, several in all, had baseline seropositivity.

Generated by immunoSEQ multiplex PCR, the TCRdb table keeps only in-frame clones and is missing some. The table has about 150,000 clones, 70% to 90% seen once. For this clone: Antigen: not known.

This TCR was recovered from an adult in good health. Sample: peripheral blood, taken on day 0 of AZD1222 vaccination.

The CDR3: CASSQERRSYGYTF. Written as DNA, the CDR3 is TGCGCCAGCAGCCAAGAGAGGCGAAGCTATGGCTACACCTTC. The V gene is TRBV4-1, the J gene TRBJ1-2; D unclear. From germline, CDR1 is MGHRA and CDR2 YSYEKL. V was trimmed by 0 bases and J by 4 bases, leaving 9 bases between them. The CDR3 spans 14 residues.